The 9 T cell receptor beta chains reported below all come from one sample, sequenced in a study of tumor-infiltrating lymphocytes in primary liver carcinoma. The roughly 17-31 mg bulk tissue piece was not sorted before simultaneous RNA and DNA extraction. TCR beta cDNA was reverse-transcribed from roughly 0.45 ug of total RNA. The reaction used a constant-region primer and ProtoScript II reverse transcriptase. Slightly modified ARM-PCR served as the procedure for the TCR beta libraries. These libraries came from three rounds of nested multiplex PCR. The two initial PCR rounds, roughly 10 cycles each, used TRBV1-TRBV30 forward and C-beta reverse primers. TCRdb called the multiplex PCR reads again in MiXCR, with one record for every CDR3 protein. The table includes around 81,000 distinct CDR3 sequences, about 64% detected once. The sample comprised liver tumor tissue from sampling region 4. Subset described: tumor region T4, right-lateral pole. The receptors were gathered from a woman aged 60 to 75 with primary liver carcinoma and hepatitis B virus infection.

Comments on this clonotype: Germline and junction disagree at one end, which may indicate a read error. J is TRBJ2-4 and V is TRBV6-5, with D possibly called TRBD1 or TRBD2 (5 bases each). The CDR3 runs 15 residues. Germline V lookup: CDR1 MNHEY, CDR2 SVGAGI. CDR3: CASQRVGRGKSIQYF. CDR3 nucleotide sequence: TGTGCCAGCCAAAGGGTGGGACGGGGCAAAAGCATTCAGTACTTC.

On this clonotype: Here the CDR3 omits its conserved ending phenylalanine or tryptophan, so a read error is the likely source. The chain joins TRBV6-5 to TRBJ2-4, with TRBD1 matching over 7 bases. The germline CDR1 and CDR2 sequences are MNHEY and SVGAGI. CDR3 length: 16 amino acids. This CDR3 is CVSSQNRDRVPNIQYL. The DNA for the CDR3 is TGTGTCAGCAGCCAAAACCGGGACAGAGTCCCAAACATTCAGTACTTA.

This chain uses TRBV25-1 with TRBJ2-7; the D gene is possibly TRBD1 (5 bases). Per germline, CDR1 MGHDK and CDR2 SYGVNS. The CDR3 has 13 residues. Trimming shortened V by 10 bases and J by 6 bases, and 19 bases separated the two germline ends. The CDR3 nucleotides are TGTGCCATAGCCAGGGTCAGGAGTCGCGAGCAGTACTTC. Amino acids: CAIARVRSREQYF.

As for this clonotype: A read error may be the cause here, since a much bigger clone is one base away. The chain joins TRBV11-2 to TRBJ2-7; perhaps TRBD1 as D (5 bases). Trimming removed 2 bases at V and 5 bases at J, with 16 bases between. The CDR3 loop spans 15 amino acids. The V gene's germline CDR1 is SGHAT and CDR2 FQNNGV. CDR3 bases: TGTGCCAGCAGCTTACGATGGGTAGGGGAAAACGAGCAGTACTTC. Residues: CASSLRWVGENEQYF.

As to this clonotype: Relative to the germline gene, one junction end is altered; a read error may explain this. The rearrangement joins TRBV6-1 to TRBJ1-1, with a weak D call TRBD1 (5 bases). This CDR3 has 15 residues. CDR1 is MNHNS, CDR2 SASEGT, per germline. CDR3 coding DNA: TGTGCCGGCAGTGCCCCCGGGGGACTCCACGATGGGGCTTTCTTT. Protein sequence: CAGSAPGGLHDGAFF.

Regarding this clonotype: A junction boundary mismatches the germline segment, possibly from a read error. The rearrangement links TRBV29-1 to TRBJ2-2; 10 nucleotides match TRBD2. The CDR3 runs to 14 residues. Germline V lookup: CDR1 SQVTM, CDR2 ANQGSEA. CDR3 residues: CSVASGRGHGELCF. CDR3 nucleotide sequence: TGTAGCGTCGCTAGCGGGAGAGGTCACGGGGAGCTGTGTTTT.

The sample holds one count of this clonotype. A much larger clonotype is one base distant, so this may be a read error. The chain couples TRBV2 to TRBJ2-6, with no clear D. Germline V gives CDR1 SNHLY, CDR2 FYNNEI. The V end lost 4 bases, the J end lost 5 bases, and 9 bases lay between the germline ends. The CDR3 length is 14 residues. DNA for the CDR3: TGTGCCAGCAGTGGAAGCCCCTGGGCCAACGTCCTGACTTTC. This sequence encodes CASSGSPWANVLTF.

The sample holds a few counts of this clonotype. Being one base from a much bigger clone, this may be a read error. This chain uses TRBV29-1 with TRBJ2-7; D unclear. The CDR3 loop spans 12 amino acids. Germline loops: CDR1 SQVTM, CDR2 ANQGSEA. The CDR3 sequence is CSVEVWARERYF. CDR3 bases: TGCAGCGTTGAAGTTTGGGCGCGCGAGCGGTACTTC.

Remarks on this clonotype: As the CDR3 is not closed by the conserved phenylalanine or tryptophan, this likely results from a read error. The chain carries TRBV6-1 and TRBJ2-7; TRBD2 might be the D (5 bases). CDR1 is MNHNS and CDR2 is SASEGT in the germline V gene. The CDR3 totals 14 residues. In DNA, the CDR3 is TGTGCCAGTAGTGATCTGGGAGAGGGATACGAGCAGTACTCC. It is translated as CASSDLGEGYEQYS.